This is a list of T cell receptor beta chains from one sample in a study of blood T cell repertoires in COVID-19. Only in-frame clones appear in the TCRdb table, and some are missing; sequencing was by immunoSEQ multiplex PCR. The data hold 100,000 or so clones, with roughly 79% observed a single time. Sequencing was performed on peripheral blood. The origin of the receptors is a woman in her sixties or seventies with acute or convalescent COVID-19. Each CDR3 is given with its conserved first and last residue. A D gene is named only where the DNA matches it firmly. Size is stated for part of the rows, as once, few or many counts, or as a class when the clone is expanded.

V gene	J gene	D gene	clone size	CDR3 protein	CDR3 DNA
TRBV11-2	TRBJ2-7	.	.	CASSLAGYEQYF	TGTGCCAGCAGCTTAGCCGGCTACGAGCAGTACTTC
TRBV7-8	TRBJ1-1	TRBD1	.	CASSLGQTNLNTEAFF	TGTGCCAGCAGCTTGGGACAGACCAACCTGAACACTGAAGCTTTCTTT
TRBV19	TRBJ1-5	.	.	CASSIRQGRVQPQHF	TGTGCCAGTAGTATTCGGCAGGGAAGGGTTCAGCCCCAGCATTTT
TRBV18	TRBJ2-7	TRBD2	few	CASSPPGLATYEQYF	TGTGCCAGCTCCCCGCCGGGACTAGCGACCTACGAGCAGTACTTC
TRBV6-2/TRBV6-3	TRBJ1-1	.	.	CASSPLKEEMNTEAFF	TGTGCCAGCAGTCCACTAAAGGAGGAGATGAACACTGAAGCTTTCTTT
TRBV19	TRBJ1-3	.	.	CASSADGSSGNTIYF	TGTGCCAGTAGCGCGGACGGGAGCTCTGGAAACACCATATATTTT
TRBV6-2/TRBV6-3	TRBJ1-5	.	.	CASSLYRHQPQHF	TGTGCCAGCAGTTTGTACAGGCATCAGCCCCAGCATTTT
TRBV19	TRBJ2-5	.	once	CASSIYDRSETQYF	TGTGCCAGTAGTATATACGACAGATCAGAGACCCAGTACTTC
TRBV7-7	TRBJ2-7	.	.	CASSLREQGSEQYF	TGTGCCAGCAGCTTACGGGAACAGGGCTCCGAGCAGTACTTC
TRBV30	TRBJ1-3	TRBD1	.	CAWSLDRGSGNTIYF	TGTGCCTGGAGTTTGGACAGGGGCTCTGGAAACACCATATATTTT
TRBV4-3	TRBJ1-6	TRBD1	.	CASSQDGTGINSPLHF	TGCGCCAGCAGCCAAGACGGGACAGGGATTAATTCACCCCTCCACTTT
TRBV7-2	TRBJ2-7	TRBD2	.	CASSSGGGGPYEQYF	TGTGCCAGCAGCTCCGGGGGGGGCGGTCCTTACGAGCAGTACTTC
TRBV24-1	TRBJ2-7	TRBD1	.	CATSDSQGSEQYF	TGTGCCACCAGTGATTCACAGGGGAGCGAGCAGTACTTC
TRBV3-1/TRBV3-2	TRBJ1-2	.	.	CASSSPGTDYGYTF	TGTGCCAGCAGCTCACCCGGGACTGACTATGGCTACACCTTC
TRBV5-1	TRBJ2-3	TRBD1	.	CASSPGQGTSTDTQYF	TGCGCCAGCAGCCCGGGACAGGGAACTAGCACAGATACGCAGTATTTT
TRBV28	TRBJ1-5	TRBD1	.	CASSFGTGIQPQHF	TGTGCCAGCAGTTTCGGGACAGGGATTCAGCCCCAGCATTTT
TRBV11-2	TRBJ2-3	.	.	CAGSYGSSDTQYF	TGTGCCGGCAGCTACGGGAGCTCCGATACGCAGTATTTT
TRBV3-1/TRBV3-2	TRBJ1-1	.	once	CASSQELRLGDTEAFF	TGTGCCAGCAGCCAGGAGCTACGTTTAGGCGACACTGAAGCTTTCTTT
TRBV6-1	TRBJ1-2	.	.	CASSETGPDGYTF	TGTGCCAGCAGTGAGACAGGTCCCGATGGCTACACCTTC
TRBV7-2	TRBJ1-1	.	.	CASSPQGRRTEAFF	TGTGCCAGCAGCCCACAGGGTCGCCGCACTGAAGCTTTCTTT
TRBV27	TRBJ2-2	.	.	CASSFSGAANTGELFF	TGTGCCAGCAGTTTCTCTGGAGCCGCGAACACCGGGGAGCTGTTTTTT
TRBV27	TRBJ2-2	.	.	CASSLMARIGELFF	TGTGCCAGCAGTTTAATGGCGAGGATCGGGGAGCTGTTTTTT
TRBV19	TRBJ1-4	.	once	CASSMASRATNEKLFF	TGTGCCAGTAGTATGGCCTCGAGGGCAACTAATGAAAAACTGTTTTTT
TRBV5-5	TRBJ2-3	TRBD1	.	CASSRIGGELTDTQYF	TGTGCCAGCAGCCGAATAGGGGGCGAACTCACAGATACGCAGTATTTT
TRBV4-1	TRBJ1-3	.	.	CASSPLTGTGNTIYF	TGCGCCAGCAGCCCCCTCACAGGGACTGGAAACACCATATATTTT
TRBV5-4	TRBJ2-7	.	many	CASSLQGSGEQYF	TGTGCCAGCAGCTTGCAGGGGTCGGGCGAGCAGTACTTC
TRBV7-6	TRBJ2-5	TRBD2	.	CASSLGTSGRVQETQYF	TGTGCCAGCAGCTTAGGGACTAGCGGGAGGGTCCAAGAGACCCAGTACTTC
TRBV6-4	TRBJ1-1	.	.	CASSPGGEATEAFF	TGTGCCAGCAGTCCAGGTGGGGAGGCCACTGAAGCTTTCTTT
TRBV18	TRBJ2-1	.	few	CASSPPTGVGQFF	TGTGCCAGCTCACCACCGACAGGTGTGGGGCAGTTCTTC
TRBV15	TRBJ1-5	.	.	CATSRDQGPQPQHF	TGTGCCACCAGCAGAGACCAGGGTCCTCAGCCCCAGCATTTT
TRBV5-1	TRBJ2-7	TRBD1	few	CASSKGTGYTYEQYF	TGCGCCAGCAGCAAGGGGACAGGATATACCTACGAGCAGTACTTC
TRBV7-2	TRBJ2-7	.	few	CASSSSPWLAEKYF	TGTGCCAGCAGCTCAAGCCCCTGGCTAGCCGAGAAATACTTC
TRBV5-6	TRBJ1-5	TRBD1	few	CASSSITGDQPQHF	TGTGCCAGCAGCTCCATCACAGGGGATCAGCCCCAGCATTTT
TRBV6-2/TRBV6-3	TRBJ1-6	.	.	CASSYQDSPLHF	TGTGCCAGCAGTTACCAGGATTCACCCCTCCACTTT
TRBV9	TRBJ1-3	.	.	CASSVGDSRGSIYF	TGTGCCAGCAGCGTCGGGGACTCCCGTGGGTCCATATATTTT
TRBV11-2	TRBJ2-1	TRBD2	.	CATSISGGQYNEQFF	TGTGCCACCTCAATTAGCGGGGGGCAGTACAATGAGCAGTTCTTC
TRBV2	TRBJ2-7	TRBD2	.	CASMPVRGSPGTSFYEQYF	TGTGCCAGCATGCCAGTGCGCGGATCTCCCGGGACTAGTTTCTACGAGCAGTACTTC
TRBV5-1	TRBJ1-3	.	.	CASSLGGEWPDTVYSGNTIYF	TGCGCCAGCAGCTTGGGTGGTGAATGGCCGGACACCGTCTACTCTGGAAACACCATATATTTT
TRBV29-1	TRBJ2-5	TRBD2	few	CSVGSGGQETQYF	TGCAGCGTTGGATCGGGGGGCCAAGAGACCCAGTACTTC
TRBV19	TRBJ1-2	TRBD1	.	CASTDRVDGYTF	TGTGCCAGTACGGACAGGGTAGATGGCTACACCTTC
TRBV6-2/TRBV6-3	TRBJ2-2	.	once	CASSYSRDTGELFF	TGTGCCAGCAGTTACTCCAGGGACACCGGGGAGCTGTTTTTT
TRBV27	TRBJ2-1	.	.	CASSLLRGAFGNEQFF	TGTGCCAGCAGTTTATTACGGGGGGCATTCGGCAATGAGCAGTTCTTC
TRBV3-1/TRBV3-2	TRBJ1-2	.	once	CASSPYATAYGYTF	TGTGCCAGCAGCCCGTATGCGACAGCATATGGCTACACCTTC
TRBV5-1	TRBJ2-6	TRBD1	.	CASSLEGASGANVLTF	TGCGCCAGCAGCTTGGAGGGGGCTTCTGGGGCCAACGTCCTGACTTTC
TRBV4-3	TRBJ2-7	TRBD1	.	CASSRDRPYEQYF	TGCGCCAGCAGCCGGGACAGGCCCTACGAGCAGTACTTC
TRBV4-3	TRBJ2-5	.	.	CASSQVGGRPQETQYF	TGCGCCAGCAGCCAAGTGGGCGGGCGGCCGCAAGAGACCCAGTACTTC